This T cell receptor beta chain derives from a study of cytomegalovirus exposure and HLA in healthy donors. Findings of the study overall: A later analysis linked a missense variant in DCLRE1C to the trimming of TCR beta V and J genes. In a later analysis, across HLA loci, associated TCR counts were highest for DRB1, lowest for HLA-C. Analyses of presence and absence presupposed an approximately uniform sequencing depth across donors.

PCR employed 60 Vbeta and 13 Jbeta primers. Sequencing used immunoSEQ multiplex PCR; TCRdb keeps in-frame clones, though not all of them. The data show fewer than 250,000 clones, approximately 85% seen once. As for the donors, each was a healthy bone marrow donor. The CDR3 loop spans 17 amino acids. V was clipped by 8 bases and J by 1 base, with 24 bases between them. Germline V gene data show CDR1 as KGHSH and CDR2 as LQKENI. This clone was seen just once. As yet, its antigen is unknown. Sequencing input: PBMCs. The V call is TRBV18, the J call TRBJ2-7; tentatively, D is TRBD1 (6 bases). This sequence was found in a young man in good health and CMV-seronegative. Here the CDR3 reads CASRRTSQGSLSYEQYF. DNA of the CDR3: TGTGCCAGCCGACGAACTTCACAGGGATCTCTGTCCTACGAGCAGTACTTC.